This is a list of T cell receptor beta chains from one sample in a study of cytomegalovirus exposure and HLA in healthy donors. Libraries were prepared by immunoSEQ multiplex PCR; TCRdb keeps only in-frame clonotypes and omits some of them. Of hundreds of thousands of clones in the sample, 88% were seen once. Sequences were obtained from PBMCs. The receptor source for this set is a young woman in good health and CMV-seronegative. Each CDR3 is given with its conserved first and last residue. Fields, in order: J gene, V gene, clone size, D gene, CDR3 DNA, CDR3 protein. The D gene is left open where the match is weak. Size is omitted from some rows. Given values are once, few, many or a class for expanded clones.

J gene: TRBJ2-7
V gene: TRBV27
clone size: -
D gene: -
CDR3 DNA: TGTGCCAGCAGTTCCTCTCACGAGCAGTACTTC
CDR3 protein: CASSSSHEQYF

J gene: TRBJ1-6
V gene: TRBV27
clone size: -
D gene: -
CDR3 DNA: TGTGCCTCCAGCGTCGGCTCCAGGGGCCCAGAAGTAAATAATTCACCCCTCCACTTT
CDR3 protein: CASSVGSRGPEVNNSPLHF

J gene: TRBJ2-7
V gene: TRBV6-1
clone size: -
D gene: -
CDR3 DNA: TGTGCCAGCAGTGAAAGTGGACTCTACGAGCAGTACTTC
CDR3 protein: CASSESGLYEQYF

J gene: TRBJ2-2
V gene: TRBV5-6
clone size: -
D gene: -
CDR3 DNA: TGTGCCAGCAGCTTCAGTCTTCTGCTCACCGGGGAGCTGTTTTTT
CDR3 protein: CASSFSLLLTGELFF

J gene: TRBJ2-2
V gene: TRBV21-1
clone size: -
D gene: -
CDR3 DNA: TGTGCCAGCAGCGGTCGGGGCGGGGTAAACACCGGGGAGCTGTTTTTT
CDR3 protein: CASSGRGGVNTGELFF

J gene: TRBJ1-2
V gene: TRBV28
clone size: -
D gene: -
CDR3 DNA: TGTGCCAGCAGTTTCGGGGCTAACTATGGCTACACCTTC
CDR3 protein: CASSFGANYGYTF

J gene: TRBJ2-7
V gene: TRBV19
clone size: -
D gene: -
CDR3 DNA: TGTGCCAGTAGTATGGCAGAAACCTACGAGCAGTACTTC
CDR3 protein: CASSMAETYEQYF

J gene: TRBJ2-7
V gene: TRBV6-1
clone size: -
D gene: TRBD1
CDR3 DNA: TGTGCCAGCAGTGAACGGGGACAGGGGCCTTACGAGCAGTACTTC
CDR3 protein: CASSERGQGPYEQYF

J gene: TRBJ1-2
V gene: TRBV6-5
clone size: -
D gene: TRBD1
CDR3 DNA: TGTGCCAGCAGTCCTGACAGGGGCACTATCTATGGCTACACCTTC
CDR3 protein: CASSPDRGTIYGYTF

J gene: TRBJ2-7
V gene: TRBV7-2
clone size: -
D gene: TRBD2
CDR3 DNA: TGTGCCAGCAGCGTCACCGGGACTAGCGGTCACGAGCAGTACTTC
CDR3 protein: CASSVTGTSGHEQYF

J gene: TRBJ2-1
V gene: TRBV6-4
clone size: -
D gene: -
CDR3 DNA: TGTGCCAGCAGTGACGGGCCCGGAATACCCTACAATGAGCAGTTCTTC
CDR3 protein: CASSDGPGIPYNEQFF

J gene: TRBJ2-7
V gene: TRBV29-1
clone size: -
D gene: TRBD2
CDR3 DNA: TGCAGCGTTGAAATCTTTAGCGGGAGCTACCACGAGCAGTACTTC
CDR3 protein: CSVEIFSGSYHEQYF

J gene: TRBJ1-3
V gene: TRBV6-5
clone size: -
D gene: -
CDR3 DNA: TGTGCCAGCGTCAGGGCAGCCGGAAACACCATATATTTT
CDR3 protein: CASVRAAGNTIYF

J gene: TRBJ2-7
V gene: TRBV25-1
clone size: -
D gene: -
CDR3 DNA: TGTGCCAGCAGTCCAGGGACACCGGGATACGAGCAATACTTC
CDR3 protein: CASSPGTPGYEQYF

J gene: TRBJ2-2
V gene: TRBV28
clone size: once
D gene: -
CDR3 DNA: TGTGCCAGCAGTTTGAGCACCGGGGAGCTGTTTTTT
CDR3 protein: CASSLSTGELFF

J gene: TRBJ1-5
V gene: TRBV5-5
clone size: -
D gene: TRBD1
CDR3 DNA: TGTGCCAGCAGCTTGGTTACAGGGGATCAGCCCCAGCATTTT
CDR3 protein: CASSLVTGDQPQHF

J gene: TRBJ2-3
V gene: TRBV27
clone size: -
D gene: -
CDR3 DNA: TGTGCCAGCAGTATGACAGAGTCAGATACGCAGTATTTT
CDR3 protein: CASSMTESDTQYF

J gene: TRBJ1-2
V gene: TRBV28
clone size: -
D gene: TRBD1
CDR3 DNA: TGTGCCAGCAGTTTAGGGTGGGACAGGCCCGACTATGGCTACACCTTC
CDR3 protein: CASSLGWDRPDYGYTF

J gene: TRBJ2-7
V gene: TRBV27
clone size: -
D gene: -
CDR3 DNA: TGTGCCAGCAGTCCCAGGGCCCCCTACGAGCAGTACTTC
CDR3 protein: CASSPRAPYEQYF

J gene: TRBJ1-5
V gene: TRBV27
clone size: -
D gene: TRBD1
CDR3 DNA: TGTGCCAGCAGAGTGACAGGGGCTAATAGCAATCAGCCCCAGCATTTT
CDR3 protein: CASRVTGANSNQPQHF

J gene: TRBJ2-1
V gene: TRBV6-1
clone size: -
D gene: TRBD2
CDR3 DNA: TGTGCCAGCAGGCCCGGGACTAGTTACAATGAGCAGTTCTTC
CDR3 protein: CASRPGTSYNEQFF

J gene: TRBJ1-5
V gene: TRBV6-1
clone size: -
D gene: -
CDR3 DNA: TGTGCCAGCAGTGAACGTGGCCAGCCCCAGCATTTT
CDR3 protein: CASSERGQPQHF

J gene: TRBJ1-4
V gene: TRBV28
clone size: -
D gene: TRBD1
CDR3 DNA: TGTGCCAGCAGTTCCGGGACAGGGGGCACTAATGAAAAACTGTTTTTT
CDR3 protein: CASSSGTGGTNEKLFF

J gene: TRBJ1-2
V gene: TRBV4-2
clone size: -
D gene: -
CDR3 DNA: TGTGCCAGCAGCCAAGATTTTTCAGGGCTGAATGGCTACACCTTC
CDR3 protein: CASSQDFSGLNGYTF

J gene: TRBJ1-2
V gene: TRBV21-1
clone size: once
D gene: -
CDR3 DNA: TGTGCCAGCAGCAAAGAGGGAGTGGCAAGCTCTAACTATGGCTACACCTTC
CDR3 protein: CASSKEGVASSNYGYTF

J gene: TRBJ1-2
V gene: TRBV10-1
clone size: once
D gene: -
CDR3 DNA: TGCGCCAGCAGTGAGCCGATACAGGGAGCGGTACCTTATGGCTACACCTTC
CDR3 protein: CASSEPIQGAVPYGYTF

J gene: TRBJ2-7
V gene: TRBV19
clone size: once
D gene: TRBD1
CDR3 DNA: TGTGCCAGTAGAAAACGACAGGGCAGCTCCTACGAGCAGTACTTC
CDR3 protein: CASRKRQGSSYEQYF

J gene: TRBJ2-1
V gene: TRBV5-1
clone size: -
D gene: TRBD2
CDR3 DNA: TGCGCCAGCAGCTTGCGCGACACTAGCGGGAGTCCCGAGGGGCAGTTCTTC
CDR3 protein: CASSLRDTSGSPEGQFF

J gene: TRBJ2-2
V gene: TRBV28
clone size: -
D gene: -
CDR3 DNA: TGTGCCAGCATATTATCATCACAGGCAGGAGTCGGGGAGCTGTTTTTT
CDR3 protein: CASILSSQAGVGELFF

J gene: TRBJ1-5
V gene: TRBV2
clone size: -
D gene: -
CDR3 DNA: TGTGCCAGCGGGGACTCCCTCGGGACCACTAGCAATCAGCCCCAGCATTTT
CDR3 protein: CASGDSLGTTSNQPQHF

J gene: TRBJ2-7
V gene: TRBV2
clone size: once
D gene: -
CDR3 DNA: TGTGCCAGCACTAGTCCCTACGAGCAGTACTTC
CDR3 protein: CASTSPYEQYF

J gene: TRBJ2-7
V gene: TRBV20-1
clone size: once
D gene: -
CDR3 DNA: TGCAGTGCTCTTACGTCTCGGGAGCAGTACTTC
CDR3 protein: CSALTSREQYF

J gene: TRBJ2-7
V gene: TRBV28
clone size: -
D gene: TRBD1
CDR3 DNA: TGTGCCAGCAGGCCGGGACAGACCTACGAGCAGTACTTC
CDR3 protein: CASRPGQTYEQYF

J gene: TRBJ2-1
V gene: TRBV7-2
clone size: -
D gene: TRBD2
CDR3 DNA: TGTGCCAGCAGCCCTTGGACTAGCGGGAGGGTAAATGAGCAGTTCTTC
CDR3 protein: CASSPWTSGRVNEQFF

J gene: TRBJ2-1
V gene: TRBV4-1
clone size: -
D gene: TRBD2
CDR3 DNA: TGCGCCAGCAGCCAAGGTTCGGGACTAGCGCAATACAATGAGCAGTTCTTC
CDR3 protein: CASSQGSGLAQYNEQFF

J gene: TRBJ1-2
V gene: TRBV5-1
clone size: -
D gene: -
CDR3 DNA: TGCGCCAGCAGCTTGTCCGGGCCCGGGGGGTATAGCTATGGCTACACCTTC
CDR3 protein: CASSLSGPGGYSYGYTF

J gene: TRBJ2-3
V gene: TRBV28
clone size: -
D gene: -
CDR3 DNA: TGTGCCAGCAGTTTTAGAGGGCACCAACCAGATACGCAGTATTTT
CDR3 protein: CASSFRGHQPDTQYF

J gene: TRBJ2-7
V gene: TRBV11-2
clone size: once
D gene: -
CDR3 DNA: TGTGCCAGCAGCTTAGCAGGGGTAACCCCCTACGAGCAGTACTTC
CDR3 protein: CASSLAGVTPYEQYF

J gene: TRBJ2-7
V gene: TRBV28
clone size: -
D gene: TRBD2
CDR3 DNA: TGTGCCAGCAGTGCTCAAAGCGGGGAGGGAGGGTACGAGCAGTACTTC
CDR3 protein: CASSAQSGEGGYEQYF

J gene: TRBJ2-5
V gene: TRBV12-5
clone size: -
D gene: TRBD2
CDR3 DNA: TGTGCTAGTGGTTTGGTAGCGGGTTTGGAAGGGAGGGCTCAAGAGACCCAGTACTTC
CDR3 protein: CASGLVAGLEGRAQETQYF

J gene: TRBJ1-2
V gene: TRBV28
clone size: -
D gene: TRBD1
CDR3 DNA: TGTGCCAGCAGGAGACAGGGGCGGATCTATGGCTACACCTTC
CDR3 protein: CASRRQGRIYGYTF